The 8 T cell receptor beta chains reported below all come from one sample, sequenced in a study of T-cell reconstitution after alpha-beta-depleted transplantation in children. Library preparation (for TCRbeta) was performed with unique molecular identifiers. TCRdb reprocessed the PCR reads via MiXCR and lists one record per CDR3 protein. The sample lists 350,000 to 500,000 distinct CDR3 sequences, over 40% occurring once. The starting material was PBMCs, obtained before TCRalphabeta/CD19-depleted stem cell transplant. These TCRs come from a girl under 10 years old with aplastic anemia, due to receive a stem cell transplant.

V usage is TRBV7-2 and J usage is TRBJ2-7; the D call may be TRBD1 or TRBD2 (5 bases each). The CDR3 spans 16 residues. Germline V gene lookup returns CDR1 SGHTA and CDR2 FQGNSA. Trimming stripped 6 bases from V and 3 bases from J, with 21 bases between. Written as DNA, the CDR3 is TGTGCCAGCAGGGTGGGGGACGGCGGACTGATCTACGAGCAGTACTTC. This encodes CASRVGDGGLIYEQYF.

This CDR3 is CASSGPGYEQYF. CDR3 coding DNA: TGTGCCAGCAGCGGCCCCGGGTACGAGCAGTACTTC. V is TRBV2 and J is TRBJ2-7; unclear D gene. This CDR3 contains 12 residues. CDR1 is SNHLY and CDR2 is FYNNEI in the germline V gene. Trimming removed 6 bases at V and 4 bases at J, with 10 bases between.

The chain carries TRBV29-1 and TRBJ2-7; maybe TRBD1 (6 bases). The CDR3 consists of 17 residues. Germline CDR1 and CDR2: SQVTM and ANQGSEA. V lost 1 base, J lost 4 bases, and 23 bases lay in between. The CDR3 loop is CSVEVQAATGRRYEQYF. The CDR3 coding sequence is TGCAGCGTTGAAGTCCAGGCGGCCACAGGGCGTAGGTACGAGCAGTACTTC.

There are a few counts of this clonotype. The CDR3 DNA follows: TGCAGTGCCCGCTGGAGCTCCTACAATGAGCAGTTCTTC. This gives the protein CSARWSSYNEQFF. The chain employs TRBV20-1 and TRBJ2-1, with D hard to call. Germline CDR1 DFQATT, CDR2 SNEGSKA (reference sequence). The CDR3 is 13 residues long. V lost 6 bases and J lost 0, with 9 bases in between.

This clonotype has ten or more counts. The genes are TRBV7-2 and TRBJ1-1; D is perhaps TRBD1 (5 bases). This CDR3 has 12 amino acids. CDR1 is SGHTA, CDR2 FQGNSA, per germline. V gave up 4 bases and J gave up 7 bases, with 10 bases separating them. CDR3 sequence: CASSYHRLEAFF. The CDR3 DNA is TGTGCCAGCAGCTACCACAGGCTTGAAGCTTTCTTT.

This clonotype has just a few counts. The chain links TRBV10-3 to TRBJ1-2; D gene ambiguous. The CDR3 has 14 residues. V lost 10 bases to trimming and J lost 0 bases, with 15 bases between them. CDR1 is ENHRY and CDR2 is SYGVKD in the germline V gene. CDR3 loop: CATADRLANYGYTF. CDR3 coding DNA: TGTGCCACCGCGGACCGCTTAGCTAACTATGGCTACACCTTC.

The sample holds one count of this clonotype. The chain links TRBV5-1 to TRBJ1-3; D gene unclear. The V and J ends lost 2 bases and 0 bases respectively, with 15 bases between them. The CDR3 runs to 17 residues. Germline-derived CDR1 and CDR2 are SGHRS and YFSETQ. The CDR3 DNA reads TGCGCCAGCAGCTTAAGTTTCGTGGGGAGCTCTGGAAACACCATATATTTT. Protein product: CASSLSFVGSSGNTIYF.

This clonotype was seen just once. The CDR3 DNA is TGCAGCGTTGATGAATTGACAGGGATTGGGAATGAGCAGTTCTTC. This codes for CSVDELTGIGNEQFF. J is TRBJ2-1 and V is TRBV29-1; 7 nucleotides match TRBD1. CDR3 length: 15 amino acids. The V gene end was trimmed by 3 bases and the J gene end by 7 bases; junction bases not matched to a gene: 12. Germline-derived CDR1 and CDR2 are SQVTM and ANQGSEA.